Presented here are 27 T cell receptor beta chains from one specimen sequenced in a study of immune evolution from preneoplasia to lung adenocarcinoma. This table comes from immunoSEQ multiplex PCR, and its TCRdb copy is limited to in-frame clones, with some not included. The sample has thousands of clones, 70% to 80% seen once; the top ten hold approximately 2.6%. Sequencing was carried out using FFPE invasive lung adenocarcinoma tissue. The receptors shown here come from a person aged 40 to 49 with lung adenocarcinoma.

This clone was detected once. V gene TRBV5-6 combines with J gene TRBJ2-4; TRBD1 matches 7 bases. The ends lost 0 bases at V and 0 bases at J; junction bases unmatched: 9. The V gene's germline CDR1 is SGHDT and CDR2 YYEEEE. This CDR3 has 18 residues. CDR3 sequence: CASSLGVNTGVAKNIQYF. The CDR3 region has the DNA TGTGCCAGCAGCTTGGGGGTAAATACAGGGGTAGCCAAAAACATTCAGTACTTC.

V is TRBV15 and J is TRBJ1-5, with D hard to call. The germline gives CDR1 LNHNV, CDR2 YYDKDF (reference sequence). The CDR3 totals 14 residues. Trimming stripped 6 bases from V and 3 bases from J, with 12 bases between. In nucleotides, the CDR3 is TGTGCCACCAGGGGCCGAGGACCCAATCAGCCCCAGCATTTT. Protein sequence: CATRGRGPNQPQHF.

The rearrangement links TRBV30 to TRBJ2-1; 10 bases line up with TRBD2. The CDR3 spans 14 residues. Germline V gives CDR1 GTSNPN, CDR2 SVGIG (reference sequence). The ends lost 5 bases at V and 4 bases at J; junction bases unmatched: 5. The CDR3 protein is CAWERGGTYNEQFF. In DNA form, the CDR3 reads TGTGCCTGGGAGCGGGGGGGGACATACAATGAGCAGTTCTTC. The full variable domain, its missing parts supplied by reference TRBV30 and TRBJ2-1, is SQTIHQWPATLVQPVGSPLSLECTVEGTSNPNLYWYRQAAGRGLQLLFYSVGIGQISSEVPQNLSASRPQDRQFILSSKKLLLSDSGFYLCAWERGGTYNEQFFGPGTRLTVL.

V is TRBV10-1 and J is TRBJ2-3, with TRBD1 matching over 8 bases. The CDR3 has 14 amino acids. Germline CDR1 WNHNN, CDR2 SYGVQD (reference sequence). With 8 bases clipped from V and 3 bases from J, the junction kept 7 bases outside the gene matches. CDR3 amino acids: CASLDRDITDTQYF. As DNA, the CDR3 is TGCGCCAGCCTGGACAGGGATATAACAGATACGCAGTATTTT.

This clone was recorded once. The rearrangement uses TRBV30 and TRBJ1-3; TRBD1 agrees at 9 bases. Germline V gene data show CDR1 as GTSNPN and CDR2 as SVGIG (reference sequence). Germline trimming cut 8 bases from V and 2 bases from J; bases unmatched to any gene: 7. This CDR3 is 14 amino acids long. The CDR3 sequence is CAGDREAAGNTIYF. CDR3 nucleotides: TGTGCCGGGGACAGGGAGGCCGCTGGAAACACCATATATTTT.

V gene TRBV28 combines with J gene TRBJ2-5; D is ambiguous. Germline CDR1 is MDHEN and CDR2 is SYDVKM. Trimming took off 5 bases at V and 2 bases at J, with 6 bases between the two ends. The CDR3 is 12 residues long. CDR3 sequence (DNA): TGTGCCAGCAGTCGGTCACAAGAGACCCAGTACTTC. It translates to CASSRSQETQYF.

The V and J genes are TRBV30 and TRBJ1-2; D gene unclear. In germline, CDR1 is GTSNPN, CDR2 SVGIG (reference sequence). The CDR3 length is 14 residues. Trimming removed 6 bases from V and 5 bases from J, with 19 bases in between. CDR3 sequence (DNA): TGTGCCTGCCCCATCAGTCCGGATTTTTATGGCTACACCTTC. This codes for CACPISPDFYGYTF.

The rearrangement uses TRBV11-2 and TRBJ1-5, with D possibly TRBD1 on 5 matching bases. The CDR3 is made up of 14 amino acids. Germline values: CDR1 SGHAT, CDR2 FQNNGV. V was cut by 6 bases and J by 7 bases, with 16 bases left in between. The CDR3 nucleotides are TGTGCCAGCAGGGCGAGGGGCAAACTACAGCCCCAGCATTTT. Protein sequence: CASRARGKLQPQHF. The whole variable domain, filled in from reference TRBV11-2 and TRBJ1-5, reads EAGVAQSPRYKIIEKRQSVAFWCNPISGHATLYWYQQILGQGPKLLIQFQNNGVVDDSQLPKDRFSAERLKGVDSTLKIQPAKLEDSAVYLCASRARGKLQPQHFGDGTRLSIL.

The V gene is TRBV5-1, the J gene TRBJ1-5; tentatively, D is TRBD1 (6 bases). Trimming removed 0 bases at V and 7 bases at J, with 11 bases between. The CDR3 has 14 amino acids. Germline lookup yields CDR1 SGHRS and CDR2 YFSETQ. The CDR3 region has the DNA TGCGCCAGCAGCTTGGACTTAGGGGGGCAGCCCCAGCATTTT. Translated: CASSLDLGGQPQHF.

The V call is TRBV29-1, the J call TRBJ2-5; the D gene is possibly TRBD2 (6 bases). V gave up 6 bases and J gave up 2 bases, with 13 bases separating them. This CDR3 comprises 13 residues. The germline V gene has CDR1 SQVTM and CDR2 ANQGSEA. The chain's CDR3 is CSVGTAPQETQYF. Here the CDR3 DNA reads TGCAGCGTGGGGACTGCCCCTCAAGAGACCCAGTACTTC.

The chain is built from TRBV5-1 and TRBJ2-3, with no clear D. CDR3 length: 15 residues. V was trimmed by 0 bases and J by 0 bases, leaving 8 bases between them. Germline V gene lookup returns CDR1 SGHRS and CDR2 YFSETQ. The CDR3 nucleotides are TGCGCCAGCAGCTTGGGGCTTCTTAGCACAGATACGCAGTATTTT. Translation: CASSLGLLSTDTQYF. Using reference TRBV5-1 and TRBJ2-3 for the parts outside the CDR3, the full variable domain is KAGVTQTPRYLIKTRGQQVTLSCSPISGHRSVSWYQQTPGQGLQFLFEYFSETQRNKGNFPGRFSGRQFSNSRSEMNVSTLELGDSALYLCASSLGLLSTDTQYFGPGTRLTVL.

This clone has only one observation. This chain connects TRBV5-4 to TRBJ2-3; D unresolved. In germline, CDR1 is SGHNT, CDR2 YYREEE (reference sequence). Trimming took off 5 bases at V and 2 bases at J, with 15 bases between the two ends. CDR3 length equals 15 residues. CDR3 amino acids: CASRFTVDTTDTQYF. CDR3 bases: TGTGCCAGCAGATTCACCGTCGACACCACAGATACGCAGTATTTT.

The chain joins TRBV11-2 to TRBJ2-7; perhaps TRBD1 as D (6 bases). The CDR3 has 15 residues. The V end lost 5 bases, the J end lost 0 bases, and 14 bases lay between the germline ends. Germline assignment: CDR1 SGHAT and CDR2 FQNNGV. Here the CDR3 DNA reads TGTGCCAGCAGCCGGGGAGCAGGGGCCTCCTACGAGCAGTACTTC. It is translated as CASSRGAGASYEQYF.

This chain's CDR3 is CSVSDRQANYGYTF. CDR3 in DNA: TGCAGCGTATCGGACCGACAAGCTAACTATGGCTACACCTTC. V gene TRBV29-1 combines with J gene TRBJ1-2; no clear D gene. The germline gives CDR1 SQVTM, CDR2 ANQGSEA. The CDR3 spans 14 residues. V lost 6 bases to trimming and J lost 0 bases, with 14 bases between them.

V gene TRBV28 combines with J gene TRBJ2-7; 9 bases line up with TRBD1. Germline V gives CDR1 MDHEN, CDR2 SYDVKM. With 5 bases clipped from V and 4 bases from J, the junction kept 12 bases outside the gene matches. The CDR3 is 16 residues long. In DNA form, the CDR3 reads TGTGCCAGCAGTACTACCGGGACAGGGATGGCGTACGAGCAGTACTTC. Its protein product is CASSTTGTGMAYEQYF.

The chain has TRBV27 and TRBJ1-2, with TRBD1 matching over 9 bases. The CDR3 length is 15 residues. V was pared by 1 base and J by 4 bases, with 4 bases of the junction left unmatched. CDR1 is MNHEY, CDR2 SMNVEV, per germline (reference sequence). CDR3 DNA: TGTGCCAGCAGTTTATTAACAGGGGGCGTCTATGGCTACACCTTC. It is translated as CASSLLTGGVYGYTF.

On this clone: At one end the junction does not follow the germline gene, possibly because of a read error. The V and J genes are TRBV5-1 and TRBJ2-7; 7 nucleotides align to TRBD2. Per germline, CDR1 SGHRS and CDR2 YFSETQ. The CDR3 length is 15 residues. CDR3 in amino acids: CTSSLLAGSSYEQYF. The DNA for the CDR3 is TGCACCAGCAGCTTGTTAGCGGGTAGCTCCTACGAGCAGTACTTC.

This chain uses TRBV27 with TRBJ2-7; 9 nucleotides agree with TRBD1. Germline V gene data show CDR1 as MNHEY and CDR2 as SMNVEV (reference sequence). This CDR3 has 16 residues. Losses at the gene ends were 2 bases for V and 1 base for J; bases not matched to a gene: 6. The CDR3 loop reads CASSLARDRASYEQYF. DNA for the CDR3: TGTGCCAGCAGTTTAGCCCGGGACAGGGCGTCCTACGAGCAGTACTTC.

This clone was found a few times. The chain employs TRBV30 and TRBJ1-1; D is uncertain. Germline V CDR1 and CDR2: GTSNPN, SVGIG (reference sequence). The CDR3 has 17 residues. V gave up 1 base and J gave up 6 bases, with 24 bases separating them. CDR3 loop: CAWSAAANFISKAEAFF. The CDR3 DNA follows: TGTGCCTGGAGTGCGGCAGCAAATTTTATTTCTAAGGCTGAAGCTTTCTTT.

The chain combines TRBV10-3 with TRBJ1-1; the D is unclear. Trimming removed 4 bases at V and 0 bases at J, with 6 bases between. This CDR3 spans 13 amino acids. Germline CDR1 and CDR2: ENHRY and SYGVKD. CDR3 nucleotide sequence: TGTGCCATCAGTGTAGAAATGAACACTGAAGCTTTCTTT. Its translation: CAISVEMNTEAFF.

The chain recombines TRBV19 with TRBJ1-5; 9 bases agree with TRBD1. V gave up 6 bases and J gave up 2 bases; unmatched junction bases: 5. This CDR3 is 15 amino acids long. CDR1 and CDR2 (germline): LNHDA, SQIVND (reference sequence). The CDR3 DNA is TGTGCCAGTAGGGGGGGACAGGGTGGCAATCAGCCCCAGCATTTT. Translating gives CASRGGQGGNQPQHF.

This rearrangement joins TRBV7-2 to TRBJ2-7, with TRBD2 identical over 7 bases. CDR3 size: 16 residues. Germline CDR1 is SGHTA and CDR2 is FQGNSA. The J segment lost 4 bases and the V segment lost 4 bases, leaving 13 bases of the junction unmatched. In DNA form, the CDR3 reads TGTGCCAGCAGCTCTCAGGGAGGGTTCGAAGGATACGAGCAGTACTTC. Residues: CASSSQGGFEGYEQYF. The full variable domain, its missing parts supplied by reference TRBV7-2 and TRBJ2-7, is GAGVSQSPSNKVTEKGKDVELRCDPISGHTALYWYRQSLGQGLEFLIYFQGNSAPDKSGLPSDRFSAERTGGSVSTLTIQRTQQEDSAVYLCASSSQGGFEGYEQYFGPGTRLTVT.

The chain uses TRBV29-1 and TRBJ2-1; D could derive from TRBD1 or TRBD2 (6 bases each). The V gene lost 7 bases and the J gene lost 4 bases, with 17 bases spanning the gap. The CDR3 loop spans 14 amino acids. Germline-derived CDR1 and CDR2 are SQVTM and ANQGSEA. CDR3 in DNA: TGCAGCGCCACGGGCGGGGACATTTACAATGAGCAGTTCTTC. This codes for CSATGGDIYNEQFF.

V is TRBV7-2 and J is TRBJ2-7; 14 bases map to TRBD2. CDR3 size: 14 residues. The germline gives CDR1 SGHTA, CDR2 FQGNSA. The trim removed 5 bases at V and 5 bases at J, leaving 2 bases unmatched. Written as DNA, the CDR3 is TGTGCCAGCAGCCGGGGACTAGCGGGAGACGAGCAGTACTTC. Its protein is CASSRGLAGDEQYF.

This chain links TRBV4-3 with TRBJ2-7; the D gene could be TRBD1 or TRBD2 (7 bases each). Germline CDR1 and CDR2: LGHNA and YSLEER. Trimming cost V 0 bases and J 6 bases, with 15 bases left between them. This CDR3 has 15 amino acids. The CDR3 reads CASSQERGRGGEQYF. As DNA, the CDR3 is TGCGCCAGCAGCCAAGAAAGGGGCAGGGGGGGCGAGCAGTACTTC.

V usage is TRBV10-3 and J usage is TRBJ2-1; 11 bases agree with TRBD1. V shed 2 bases, J shed 4 bases, and the junction held 7 bases outside the gene matches. The CDR3 extends over 17 amino acids. Germline CDR1 reads ENHRY; CDR2 reads SYGVKD. The CDR3 protein is CAISEPIGTGGYNEQFF. The CDR3, as DNA: TGTGCCATCAGTGAGCCTATCGGGACAGGGGGGTACAATGAGCAGTTCTTC.

The chain employs TRBV7-3 and TRBJ1-2, with D unclear. This CDR3 is 15 amino acids long. With 6 bases removed from V and 4 bases from J, the gap between germline ends came to 18 bases. Germline values: CDR1 SGHTA, CDR2 FQGTGA. CDR3 in DNA: TGTGCCAGCAGTCCGTCGCCGGGGTTGGGCTATGGCTACACCTTC. The encoded protein is CASSPSPGLGYGYTF.